These 23 T cell receptor beta chains originate from one sample sequenced in a study of blood T cell repertoires in COVID-19. Only in-frame clones appear in the TCRdb table, and some are missing; sequencing was by immunoSEQ multiplex PCR. The table lists around 320,000 clones, 70% to 90% of them singletons. Specimen: peripheral blood. The receptors here all came from a woman aged 25 to 45 who had recovered from COVID-19.

The chain employs TRBV19 and TRBJ1-3; perhaps TRBD1 as D (5 bases). CDR1 and CDR2 (germline): LNHDA, SQIVND (reference sequence). This CDR3 region has 14 residues. Trimming left V 3 bases short and J 0 bases short, with 6 bases between. Here the CDR3 DNA reads TGTGCCAGTAGTATGACAGTCTCTGGAAACACCATATATTTT. This encodes CASSMTVSGNTIYF.

The V call is TRBV5-4, the J call TRBJ2-1; the match to TRBD2 covers 9 bases. V shed 3 bases, J shed 8 bases, and the junction held 6 bases outside the gene matches. The CDR3 is 14 amino acids. Germline assignment: CDR1 SGHNT and CDR2 YYREEE (reference sequence). In nucleotides, the CDR3 is TGTGCCAGCAGCTCTCCCCGGACTAGCGATGAGCAGTTCTTC. This sequence encodes CASSSPRTSDEQFF.

The V call is TRBV5-1, the J call TRBJ2-5; D is perhaps TRBD2 (6 bases). Trimming stripped 4 bases from V and 1 base from J, with 11 bases between. CDR3 length: 14 residues. The germline V gene has CDR1 SGHRS and CDR2 YFSETQ. The CDR3 DNA reads TGCGCCAGCAGCCTCGGGACTCTCCAAGAGACCCAGTACTTC. It is translated as CASSLGTLQETQYF.

This chain uses TRBV3-1 (or the pseudogene TRBV3-2) with TRBJ1-5, with 8 bases identical to TRBD1. This CDR3 is built from 14 residues. CDR1 and CDR2 (germline): LGHDT, YNNKEL (reference sequence). J gave up 4 bases and V 8 bases, and 7 bases lay outside the gene matches. The CDR3 sequence: CASAPGGRNQPQHF. The CDR3 region has the DNA TGTGCCAGCGCCCCAGGGGGCAGGAATCAGCCCCAGCATTTT.

V gene TRBV2 combines with J gene TRBJ1-2; D not resolved. Germline values: CDR1 SNHLY, CDR2 FYNNEI. This CDR3 has 13 residues. The germline V and J ends were trimmed by 6 bases and 4 bases, with 12 bases remaining between them. This CDR3 is CASSRSLAYGYTF. The CDR3 region has the DNA TGTGCCAGCAGCCGGAGTCTGGCCTATGGCTACACCTTC.

The chain has TRBV7-2 and TRBJ2-1; the D gene is possibly TRBD2 (6 bases). V was clipped by 4 bases and J by 0 bases, with 13 bases between them. CDR1 and CDR2 from the germline V gene are SGHTA and FQGNSA. CDR3 length: 16 residues. The CDR3 loop is CASSSIADLSYNEQFF. For the CDR3, the DNA is TGTGCCAGCAGCTCAATAGCGGATCTCTCCTACAATGAGCAGTTCTTC.

This clone was picked up a small number of times. The chain couples TRBV7-9 to TRBJ2-7; 9 bases are a match to TRBD1. V shed 6 bases, J shed 1 base, and the junction held 4 bases outside the gene matches. The germline CDR1 and CDR2 sequences are SEHNR and FQNEAQ (reference sequence). There are 14 residues in the CDR3. This chain's CDR3 is CASRSGQGSYEQYF. As DNA, the CDR3 is TGTGCCAGCAGATCAGGACAGGGGTCCTACGAGCAGTACTTC.

V is TRBV3-1 (or the pseudogene TRBV3-2) and J is TRBJ2-5; no definite D call. CDR1 and CDR2 from the germline V gene are LGHDT and YNNKEL (reference sequence). V was clipped by 1 base and J by 7 bases, with 16 bases between them. The CDR3 contains 15 residues. The CDR3 here is CASSQVAAFQWTQYF. CDR3 in DNA: TGTGCCAGCAGCCAAGTAGCTGCCTTTCAGTGGACCCAGTACTTC.

This clone was seen a single time. J is TRBJ1-6 and V is TRBV6-2 or TRBV6-3; TRBD1 might be the D (6 bases). Germline loops: CDR1 MNHEY, CDR2 SVGEGT. Trimming shortened V by 5 bases and J by 10 bases, and 15 bases separated the two germline ends. The CDR3 is 14 residues long. The CDR3 coding sequence is TGTGCCAGCAGTGGATCCGGACAGTTATCACCCCTCCACTTT. It yields the protein CASSGSGQLSPLHF.

The chain combines TRBV24-1 with TRBJ2-7; D is unclear. Germline V gene lookup returns CDR1 KGHDR and CDR2 SFDVKD. This CDR3 region has 11 residues. V lost 4 bases and J 4 bases, leaving 4 bases between the germline ends. The DNA of the CDR3 is TGTGCCACCAGTGACCGTTACGAGCAGTACTTC. Translation gives CATSDRYEQYF.

This chain uses TRBV28 with TRBJ2-7; 8 bases align to TRBD1. This CDR3 contains 14 residues. The J segment lost 4 bases and the V segment lost 5 bases, leaving 7 bases of the junction unmatched. The V gene's germline CDR1 is MDHEN and CDR2 SYDVKM. The CDR3 is CASSLQGAKYEQYF. DNA of the CDR3: TGTGCCAGCAGTCTTCAGGGGGCAAAGTACGAGCAGTACTTC.

This chain connects TRBV29-1 to TRBJ1-1; D uncertain. This CDR3 region has 15 residues. Germline V gives CDR1 SQVTM, CDR2 ANQGSEA. Trimming shortened V by 3 bases and J by 3 bases, and 17 bases separated the two germline ends. The chain's CDR3 is CSVDSWSGSDTEAFF. The DNA of the CDR3 is TGCAGCGTTGACTCGTGGTCAGGTAGCGACACTGAAGCTTTCTTT.

This clone was seen only a few times. The chain couples TRBV5-1 to TRBJ1-1; TRBD1 agrees at 10 bases. The CDR3 has 16 residues. V shed 4 bases and J 5 bases; nucleotides not matched to a gene: 11. Germline CDR1 is SGHRS and CDR2 is YFSETQ. CDR3 bases: TGCGCCAGCAGCGTACCGACAGGGGGCGTAGGAACTGAAGCTTTCTTT. Translation: CASSVPTGGVGTEAFF.

The V and J genes are TRBV29-1 and TRBJ2-5; 8 nucleotides align to TRBD2. This CDR3 spans 12 amino acids. Germline V gene sequence: CDR1 SQVTM, CDR2 ANQGSEA. The V gene end was trimmed by 6 bases and the J gene end by 3 bases; junction bases not matched to a gene: 3. The CDR3 loop reads CSVAGGEETQYF. CDR3 sequence (DNA): TGCAGCGTAGCCGGGGGGGAAGAGACCCAGTACTTC.

The chain couples TRBV7-6 to TRBJ1-6; tentative D call: TRBD1 (6 bases). Deletions cut 2 bases from V and 4 bases from J, with 9 bases between. Germline CDR1 is SGHVS and CDR2 is FNYEAQ. CDR3 length: 15 amino acids. As DNA, the CDR3 is TGTGCCAGCAGCTTACGTCAGGGGTATAATTCACCCCTCCACTTT. This codes for CASSLRQGYNSPLHF.

V usage is TRBV2 and J usage is TRBJ2-1; possibly TRBD1 for D (6 bases). The V end lost 3 bases, the J end lost 1 base, and 10 bases lay between the germline ends. The CDR3 runs 15 residues. The germline V gene has CDR1 SNHLY and CDR2 FYNNEI. The CDR3 spells CASSERGGSYNEQFF. For the CDR3, the DNA is TGTGCCAGCAGTGAGCGAGGGGGATCCTACAATGAGCAGTTCTTC. Supplemented by reference TRBV2 and TRBJ2-1, the full variable domain reads EPEVTQTPSHQVTQMGQEVILRCVPISNHLYFYWYRQILGQKVEFLVSFYNNEISEKSEIFDDQFSVERPDGSNFTLKIRSTKLEDSAMYFCASSERGGSYNEQFFGPGTRLTVL.

This clone was picked up a small number of times. The CDR3 loop reads CASSQEVRLENTGELFF. The DNA for the CDR3 is TGCGCCAGCAGCCAAGAGGTTAGACTCGAGAACACCGGGGAGCTGTTTTTT. The chain is built from TRBV4-3 and TRBJ2-2; D remains unclear. Trimming left V 0 bases short and J 1 base short, with 12 bases between. CDR1 is LGHNA, CDR2 YSLEER, per germline. The CDR3 consists of 17 residues.

The chain carries TRBV19 and TRBJ2-2, with 13 bases fitting TRBD2. CDR1 and CDR2 (germline): LNHDA, SQIVND (reference sequence). J lost 1 base, V lost 5 bases, and 7 bases had no gene match. The length of the CDR3 is 18 residues. The CDR3 DNA reads TGTGCCAGTAGTCTCGGGACTAGCGGGGCCTTGAACACCGGGGAGCTGTTTTTT. Translating gives CASSLGTSGALNTGELFF.

CDR3 bases: TGTGCCAGCAGCTTAGACCAGGGCCCCTACGAGCAGTACTTC. Protein sequence: CASSLDQGPYEQYF. The chain recombines TRBV7-9 with TRBJ2-7; a weak D match, TRBD1 (5 bases). CDR3 length equals 14 residues. Trimming took 1 base from V and 2 from J, leaving 9 bases between them. Germline V gene sequence: CDR1 SEHNR, CDR2 FQNEAQ (reference sequence).

V is TRBV7-9 and J is TRBJ1-3; D might be TRBD1 (6 bases). This CDR3 is built from 15 residues. Germline V CDR1 and CDR2: SEHNR, FQNEAQ (reference sequence). Trimming left V 6 bases short and J 4 bases short, with 16 bases between. CDR3 in DNA: TGTGCCAGCAGTTTTCCAGGGGCTAGAGGAAACACCATATATTTT. Its protein is CASSFPGARGNTIYF.

The rearrangement joins TRBV28 to TRBJ2-7, with 8 bases identical to TRBD1. Germline V gene data show CDR1 as MDHEN and CDR2 as SYDVKM. Losses at the gene ends were 9 bases for V and 1 base for J; bases not matched to a gene: 2. This CDR3 is 12 amino acids long. CDR3 coding DNA: TGTGCCAGTAGACAGGGGTCCTACGAGCAGTACTTC. It specifies CASRQGSYEQYF.

This chain connects TRBV4-1 to TRBJ2-7, with 7 bases matching TRBD2. Per germline, CDR1 MGHRA and CDR2 YSYEKL. V gave up 4 bases and J gave up 7 bases; unmatched junction bases: 10. The CDR3 length is 14 residues. The CDR3 coding sequence is TGCGCCAGCAGCCGTCGACTAGCCGAGTGGGAGCAGTACTTC. Its translation is CASSRRLAEWEQYF.

The chain is built from TRBV5-1 and TRBJ2-5; possible D gene TRBD1, 6 bases. CDR1 and CDR2 from the germline V gene are SGHRS and YFSETQ. The CDR3 totals 14 residues. V was pared by 9 bases and J by 4 bases, with 19 bases between. The CDR3 sequence: CATKFRAQGETQYF. The CDR3, as DNA: TGCGCCACCAAGTTCCGTGCACAGGGAGAGACCCAGTACTTC.